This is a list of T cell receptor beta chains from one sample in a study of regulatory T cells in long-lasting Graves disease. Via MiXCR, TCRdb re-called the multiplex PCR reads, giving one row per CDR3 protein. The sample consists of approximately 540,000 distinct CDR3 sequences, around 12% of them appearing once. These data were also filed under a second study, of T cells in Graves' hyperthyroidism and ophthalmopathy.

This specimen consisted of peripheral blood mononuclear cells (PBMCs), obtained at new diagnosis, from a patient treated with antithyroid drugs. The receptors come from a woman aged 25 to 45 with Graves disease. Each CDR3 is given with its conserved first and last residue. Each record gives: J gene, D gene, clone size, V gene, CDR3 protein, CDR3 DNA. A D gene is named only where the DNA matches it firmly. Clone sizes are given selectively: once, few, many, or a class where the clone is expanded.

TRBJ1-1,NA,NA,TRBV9,CASSVDGRGEVTEAFF,TGTGCCAGCAGCGTAGATGGTCGGGGGGAGGTCACTGAAGCTTTCTTT
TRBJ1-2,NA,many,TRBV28,CASSSGQGAGGYTF,TGTGCCAGCAGCTCAGGCCAGGGAGCCGGCGGCTACACCTTC
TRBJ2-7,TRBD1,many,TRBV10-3,CAISETDRGRYEQYF,TGTGCCATCAGTGAGACGGACAGGGGAAGGTACGAGCAGTACTTC
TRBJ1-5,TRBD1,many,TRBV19,CASSIRGQGATQPQHF,TGTGCCAGTAGTATAAGGGGACAGGGGGCGACGCAGCCCCAGCATTTT
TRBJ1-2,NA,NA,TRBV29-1,CSVADSLAGYTF,TGCAGCGTTGCGGACAGTCTCGCAGGCTACACCTTC
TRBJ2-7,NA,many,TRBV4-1,CASSRERLYEQYF,TGTGCCAGCAGCCGGGAGCGCCTCTACGAGCAGTACTTC
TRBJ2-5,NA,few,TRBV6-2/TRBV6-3,CASTPLEGGQETQYF,TGTGCCAGCACCCCACTGGAGGGTGGTCAAGAGACCCAGTACTTC
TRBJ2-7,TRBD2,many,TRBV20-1,CSARDRGTSGPKEQYF,TGCAGTGCTAGAGATCGCGGGACTAGCGGACCGAAGGAGCAGTACTTC
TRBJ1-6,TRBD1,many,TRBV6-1,CASRTGTGGKPLHF,TGTGCCAGCAGGACCGGGACAGGGGGCAAACCCCTCCACTTT
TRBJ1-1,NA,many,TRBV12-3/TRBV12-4,CASSFRNTEAFF,TGTGCCAGCAGTTTCAGGAACACTGAAGCTTTCTTT
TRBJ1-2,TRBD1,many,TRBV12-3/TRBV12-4,CASSPGTGHYGYTF,TGTGCCAGCAGTCCCGGGACAGGCCACTATGGCTACACCTTC
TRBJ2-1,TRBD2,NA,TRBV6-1,CASSEALLAGGDEQFF,TGTGCCAGCAGTGAAGCTTTACTAGCGGGAGGCGATGAGCAGTTCTTC
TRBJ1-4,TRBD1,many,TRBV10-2,CASRETGTGYEKLFF,TGCGCCAGCAGAGAAACCGGGACAGGGTACGAAAAACTGTTTTTT
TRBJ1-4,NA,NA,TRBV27,CASSSYLGATNEKLFF,TGTGCCAGCAGTTCCTACCTGGGGGCAACTAATGAAAAACTGTTTTTT
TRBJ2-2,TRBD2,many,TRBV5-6,CASSGTSGIRTGELFF,TGTGCCAGCAGCGGGACTAGCGGGATAAGGACCGGGGAGCTGTTTTTT
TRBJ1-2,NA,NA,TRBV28,CASSLGLGGSGYTF,TGTGCCAGCAGTTTAGGGCTGGGGGGGAGCGGCTACACCTTC
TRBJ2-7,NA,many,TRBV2,CASSDLVGYEQYF,TGTGCCAGCAGTGATTTGGTGGGCTACGAGCAGTACTTC
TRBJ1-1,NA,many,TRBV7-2,CASSPPGGGTEAFF,TGTGCCAGCAGCCCTCCGGGTGGTGGCACTGAAGCTTTCTTT
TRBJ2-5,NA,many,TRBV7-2,CASNSGGWETQYF,TGTGCCAGCAACTCAGGGGGGTGGGAGACCCAGTACTTC
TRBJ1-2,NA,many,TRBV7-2,CASSLGTVYGYTF,TGTGCCAGCAGCTTAGGGACAGTCTATGGCTACACCTTC
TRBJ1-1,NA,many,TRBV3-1,CASSHNGGDGTEAFF,TGTGCCAGCAGCCATAACGGGGGGGATGGCACTGAAGCTTTCTTT
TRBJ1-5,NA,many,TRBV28,CASSLLRGQPQHF,TGTGCCAGCAGTTTATTGAGGGGGCAGCCCCAGCATTTT
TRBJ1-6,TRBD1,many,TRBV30,CAWGRGTNSPLHF,TGTGCCTGGGGCAGGGGGACCAATTCACCCCTCCACTTT
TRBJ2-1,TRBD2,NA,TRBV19,CASSLAGDYYNEQFF,TGTGCCAGCTCTCTAGCGGGAGACTACTACAATGAGCAGTTCTTC
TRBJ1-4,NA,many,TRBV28,CASSLFGREKLFF,TGTGCCAGCAGTTTATTTGGCCGTGAAAAACTGTTTTTT
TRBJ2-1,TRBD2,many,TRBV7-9,CASSPRGTSGPSYNEQFF,TGTGCCAGTTCCCCCCGGGGGACTAGCGGTCCATCCTACAATGAGCAGTTCTTC
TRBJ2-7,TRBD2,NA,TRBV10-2,CASRPGLARTYEQYF,TGCGCCAGCAGACCGGGACTAGCGAGAACCTACGAGCAGTACTTC
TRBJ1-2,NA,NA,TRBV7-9,CASRSTYSYRGYTF,TGTGCCAGCAGATCAACATACAGCTATCGTGGCTACACCTTC
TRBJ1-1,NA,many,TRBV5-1,CASSDNANTEAFF,TGCGCCAGCAGCGACAATGCTAACACTGAAGCTTTCTTT
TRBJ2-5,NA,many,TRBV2,CASGSQETQYF,TGTGCCAGCGGAAGCCAAGAGACCCAGTACTTC
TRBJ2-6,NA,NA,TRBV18,CASSPSVTAYVLTF,TGTGCCAGCTCACCATCCGTGACAGCCTACGTCCTGACTTTC
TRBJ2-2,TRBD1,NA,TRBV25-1,CASSDTERTGIGELFF,TGTGCCAGCAGTGACACCGAACGGACAGGGATCGGGGAGCTGTTTTTT
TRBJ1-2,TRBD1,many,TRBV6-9,CASSFTGAYGYTF,TGTGCCAGCAGTTTCACAGGGGCTTATGGCTACACCTTC
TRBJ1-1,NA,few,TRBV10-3,CAISGTRTEAFF,TGTGCCATCAGCGGCACGAGAACTGAAGCTTTCTTT
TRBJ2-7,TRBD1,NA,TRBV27,CASSPGTGDLYEQYF,TGTGCCAGCAGTCCGGGGACAGGGGATCTCTACGAGCAGTACTTC
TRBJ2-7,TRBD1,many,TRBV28,CASSLEYGYKPGQASYEQYF,TGTGCCAGCAGTTTAGAGTACGGCTACAAACCGGGACAGGCCTCCTACGAGCAGTACTTC
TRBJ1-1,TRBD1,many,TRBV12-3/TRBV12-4,CASSPTGQTNTEAFF,TGTGCCAGCAGCCCGACGGGACAGACGAACACTGAAGCTTTCTTT
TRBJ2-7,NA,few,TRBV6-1,CACAGTSSYEQYF,TGTGCCTGCGCCGGGACTTCCTCCTACGAGCAGTACTTC
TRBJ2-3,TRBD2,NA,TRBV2,CASRLAGVTQYF,TGTGCCAGCAGGCTAGCGGGAGTGACGCAGTATTTT
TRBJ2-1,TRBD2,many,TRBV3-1,CASSQVSAGARNEQFF,TGTGCCAGCAGCCAAGTTTCAGCGGGAGCGAGAAATGAGCAGTTCTTC
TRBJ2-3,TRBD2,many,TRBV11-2,CASSLDGGRVDTQYF,TGTGCCAGCAGCTTAGATGGCGGGAGAGTGGATACGCAGTATTTT
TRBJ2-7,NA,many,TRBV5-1,CASRITVLPGDEQYF,TGCGCCAGCAGAATAACGGTCCTTCCTGGGGACGAGCAGTACTTC
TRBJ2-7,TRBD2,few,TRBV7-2,CAGGDSGYEQYF,TGTGCCGGGGGGGACTCCGGGTACGAGCAGTACTTC
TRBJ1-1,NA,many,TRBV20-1,CSATRHGMDTEAFF,TGCAGTGCTACCCGTCACGGGATGGACACTGAAGCTTTCTTT
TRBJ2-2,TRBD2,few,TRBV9,CASSVASVLAGVTGELFF,TGTGCCAGCAGCGTAGCTTCAGTACTAGCGGGGGTCACCGGGGAGCTGTTTTTT
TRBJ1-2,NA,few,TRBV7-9,CASVLAAGYGCTF,TGTGCCAGCGTACTTGCGGCAGGATACGGCTGCACCTTC
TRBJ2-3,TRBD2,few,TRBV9,CASSVGLAGGWGTDTQYF,TGTGCCAGCAGCGTGGGACTAGCGGGAGGGTGGGGCACAGATACGCAGTATTTT
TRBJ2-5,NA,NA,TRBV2,CASTPPREETQYF,TGTGCCAGTACCCCCCCCAGGGAGGAGACCCAGTACTTC
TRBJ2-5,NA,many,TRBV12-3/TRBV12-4,CASSLDDRAQETQYF,TGTGCCAGCAGTTTAGATGACAGAGCACAAGAGACCCAGTACTTC
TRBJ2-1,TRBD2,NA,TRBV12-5,CASGFTAGGTYNEQFF,TGTGCTAGTGGTTTCACAGCGGGGGGGACGTACAATGAGCAGTTCTTC
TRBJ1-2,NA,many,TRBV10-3,CAISANDHYGYTF,TGTGCCATCAGTGCTAACGATCACTATGGCTACACCTTC
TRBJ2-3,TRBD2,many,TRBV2,CASNRLAVNSDTQYF,TGTGCCAGCAACAGACTAGCAGTTAACTCAGATACGCAGTATTTT
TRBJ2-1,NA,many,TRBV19,CASSRMGNEQFF,TGTGCCAGTAGTCGCATGGGCAATGAGCAGTTCTTC
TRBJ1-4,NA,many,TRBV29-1,CSVQAGEKLFF,TGCAGCGTTCAGGCGGGTGAAAAACTGTTTTTT
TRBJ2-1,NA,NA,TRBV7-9,CASSPEIRGNEQFF,TGTGCCAGCAGCCCGGAGATTCGGGGCAATGAGCAGTTCTTC
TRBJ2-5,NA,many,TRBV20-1,CSSPGTLQETQYF,TGCAGTTCGCCCGGGACACTCCAAGAGACCCAGTACTTC
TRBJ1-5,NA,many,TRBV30,CAWSIQMDQPQHF,TGTGCCTGGAGTATACAGATGGATCAGCCCCAGCATTTT
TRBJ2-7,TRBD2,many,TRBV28,CASSFSGTPYEQYF,TGTGCCAGCAGCTTTAGCGGGACACCCTACGAGCAGTACTTC
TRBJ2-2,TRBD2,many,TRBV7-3,CASSLTSGGNTGELFF,TGTGCCAGCAGCTTAACTAGCGGGGGAAACACCGGGGAGCTGTTTTTT